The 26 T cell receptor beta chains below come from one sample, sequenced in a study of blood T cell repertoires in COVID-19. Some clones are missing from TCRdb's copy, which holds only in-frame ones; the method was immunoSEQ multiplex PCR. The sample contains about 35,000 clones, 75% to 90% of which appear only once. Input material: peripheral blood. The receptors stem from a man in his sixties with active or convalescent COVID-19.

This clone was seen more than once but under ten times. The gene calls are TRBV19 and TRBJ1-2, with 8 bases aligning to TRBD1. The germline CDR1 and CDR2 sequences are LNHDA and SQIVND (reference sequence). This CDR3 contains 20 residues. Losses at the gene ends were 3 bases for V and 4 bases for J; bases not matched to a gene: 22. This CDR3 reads CASSIDTGTGAMAKGYGYTF. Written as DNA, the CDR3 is TGTGCCAGTAGTATTGACACCGGGACAGGTGCTATGGCTAAAGGCTATGGCTACACCTTC.

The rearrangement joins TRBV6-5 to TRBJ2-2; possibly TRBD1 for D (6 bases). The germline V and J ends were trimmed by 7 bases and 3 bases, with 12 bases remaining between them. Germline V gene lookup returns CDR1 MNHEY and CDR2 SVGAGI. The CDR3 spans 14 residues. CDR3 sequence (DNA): TGTGCCAGCACGCGCAACAGGGACACCGGGGAGCTGTTTTTT. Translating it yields CASTRNRDTGELFF.

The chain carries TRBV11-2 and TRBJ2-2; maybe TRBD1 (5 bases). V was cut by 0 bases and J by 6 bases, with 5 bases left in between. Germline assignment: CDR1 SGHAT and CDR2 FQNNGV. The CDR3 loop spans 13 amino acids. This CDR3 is CASSLDRAGELFF. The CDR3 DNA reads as TGTGCCAGCAGCTTAGACAGGGCCGGGGAGCTGTTTTTT.

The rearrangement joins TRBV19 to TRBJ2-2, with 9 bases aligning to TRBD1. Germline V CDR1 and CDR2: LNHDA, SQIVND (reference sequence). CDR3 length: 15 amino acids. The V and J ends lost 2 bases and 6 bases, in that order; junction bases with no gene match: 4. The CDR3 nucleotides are TGTGCCAGTAGTATAACAGGGGGCGCTGCCGGGGAGCTGTTTTTT. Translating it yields CASSITGGAAGELFF.

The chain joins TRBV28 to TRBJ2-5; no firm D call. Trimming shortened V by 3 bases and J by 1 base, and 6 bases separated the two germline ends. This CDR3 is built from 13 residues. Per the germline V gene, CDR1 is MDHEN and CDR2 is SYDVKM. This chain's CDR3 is CASSLLAQETQYF. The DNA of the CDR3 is TGTGCCAGCAGTTTGTTAGCCCAAGAGACCCAGTACTTC.

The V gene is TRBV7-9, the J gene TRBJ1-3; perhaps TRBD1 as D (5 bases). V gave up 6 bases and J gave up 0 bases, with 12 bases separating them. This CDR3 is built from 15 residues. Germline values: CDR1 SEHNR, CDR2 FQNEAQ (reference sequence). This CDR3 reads CASSSPGGSGNTIYF. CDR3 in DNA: TGTGCCAGCAGTTCCCCGGGGGGCTCTGGAAACACCATATATTTT.

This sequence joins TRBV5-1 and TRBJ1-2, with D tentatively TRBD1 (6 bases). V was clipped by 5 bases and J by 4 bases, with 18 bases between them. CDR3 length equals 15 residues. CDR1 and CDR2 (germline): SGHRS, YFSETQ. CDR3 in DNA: TGCGCCAGCAGGGTAGACGGGGGGCAAGGCTATGGCTACACCTTC. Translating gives CASRVDGGQGYGYTF.

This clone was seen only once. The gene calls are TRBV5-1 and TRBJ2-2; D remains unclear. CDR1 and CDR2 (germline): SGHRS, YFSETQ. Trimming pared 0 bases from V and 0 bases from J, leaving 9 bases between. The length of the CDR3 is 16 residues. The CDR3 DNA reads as TGCGCCAGCAGCTTGGGCCCCAGGACGAACACCGGGGAGCTGTTTTTT. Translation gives CASSLGPRTNTGELFF.

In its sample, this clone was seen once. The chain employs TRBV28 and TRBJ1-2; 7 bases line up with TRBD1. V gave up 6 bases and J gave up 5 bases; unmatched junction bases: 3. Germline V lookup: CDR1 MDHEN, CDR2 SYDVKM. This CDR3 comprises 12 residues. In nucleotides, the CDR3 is TGTGCCAGCAGCGGGACAGCGTATGGCTACACCTTC. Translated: CASSGTAYGYTF.

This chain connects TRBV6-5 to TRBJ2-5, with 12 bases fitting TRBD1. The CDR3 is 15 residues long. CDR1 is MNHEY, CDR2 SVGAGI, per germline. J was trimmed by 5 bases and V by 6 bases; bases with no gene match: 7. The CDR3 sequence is CASSPGTGGRETQYF. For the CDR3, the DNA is TGTGCCAGCAGCCCCGGGACAGGGGGCCGGGAGACCCAGTACTTC.

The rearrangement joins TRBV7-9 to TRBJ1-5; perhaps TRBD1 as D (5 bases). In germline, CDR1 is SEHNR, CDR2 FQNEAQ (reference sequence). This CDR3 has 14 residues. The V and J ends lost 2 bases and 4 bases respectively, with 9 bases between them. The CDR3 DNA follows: TGTGCCAGCAGCTTATGGGGCGAAAATCAGCCCCAGCATTTT. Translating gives CASSLWGENQPQHF.

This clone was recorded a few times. The CDR3 spells CASSESRGSNSPLHF. The DNA of the CDR3 is TGTGCCAGCAGTGAATCACGGGGTAGCAATTCACCCCTCCACTTT. The V gene is TRBV25-1, the J gene TRBJ1-6, with D uncertain. The germline V gene encodes CDR1 MGHDK and CDR2 SYGVNS. V lost 1 base to trimming and J lost 7 bases, with 11 bases between them. The CDR3 spans 15 residues.

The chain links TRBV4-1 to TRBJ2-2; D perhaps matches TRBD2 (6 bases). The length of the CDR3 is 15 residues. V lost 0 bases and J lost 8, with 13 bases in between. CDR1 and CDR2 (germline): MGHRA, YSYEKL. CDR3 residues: CASSQEFRRAGELFF. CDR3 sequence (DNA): TGCGCCAGCAGCCAAGAGTTTAGGAGGGCTGGGGAGCTGTTTTTT.

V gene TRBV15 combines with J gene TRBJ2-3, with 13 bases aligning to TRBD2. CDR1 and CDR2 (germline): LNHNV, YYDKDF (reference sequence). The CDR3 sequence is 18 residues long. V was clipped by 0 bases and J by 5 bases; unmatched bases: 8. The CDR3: CATSRDRGLAGREDTQYF. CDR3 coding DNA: TGTGCCACCAGCAGAGATAGGGGACTAGCGGGGAGGGAAGATACGCAGTATTTT.

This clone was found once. CDR3 DNA: TGTGCCAGCTCAACATCGAACACCGGGGAGCTGTTTTTT. Amino acids: CASSTSNTGELFF. The V gene is TRBV18, the J gene TRBJ2-2; unclear D gene. From germline, CDR1 is KGHSH and CDR2 LQKENI. V was pared by 5 bases and J by 0 bases, with 4 bases between. CDR3 length: 13 residues.

In nucleotides, the CDR3 is TGTGCCAGCAGCCAGGAAGATCAGGGGGCCGCCAGGGGTTCACCCCTCCACTTT. Protein sequence: CASSQEDQGAARGSPLHF. The chain recombines TRBV4-2 with TRBJ1-6; 8 bases line up with TRBD1. The CDR3 extends over 18 amino acids. V trimming: 3 bases; J trimming: 9 bases; junction bases outside the gene matches: 16. CDR1 is LGHNA, CDR2 YNFKEQ, per germline.

This chain's CDR3 is CATGLAGWEQFF. In DNA form, the CDR3 reads TGTGCCACGGGACTAGCGGGATGGGAGCAGTTCTTC. The J gene is TRBJ2-1, the V gene TRBV19; TRBD2 agrees at 13 bases. The CDR3 has 12 residues. V lost 10 bases and J lost 10; bases outside the gene matches: 4. Germline V CDR1 and CDR2: LNHDA, SQIVND (reference sequence). The full variable domain, in which reference TRBV19 and TRBJ2-1 provide the parts outside the CDR3, is DGGITQSPKYLFRKEGQNVTLSCEQNLNHDAMYWYRQDPGQGLRLIYYSQIVNDFQKGDIAEGYSVSREKKESFPLTVTSAQKNPTAFYLCATGLAGWEQFFGPGTRLTVL.

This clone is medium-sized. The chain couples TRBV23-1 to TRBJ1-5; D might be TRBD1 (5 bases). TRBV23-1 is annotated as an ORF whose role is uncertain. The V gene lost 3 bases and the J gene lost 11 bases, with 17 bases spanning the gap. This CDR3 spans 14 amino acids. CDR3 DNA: TGCGCCAGCAGTCACCGGGACTGTTTATTGACCCAGCATTTT. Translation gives CASSHRDCLLTQHF.

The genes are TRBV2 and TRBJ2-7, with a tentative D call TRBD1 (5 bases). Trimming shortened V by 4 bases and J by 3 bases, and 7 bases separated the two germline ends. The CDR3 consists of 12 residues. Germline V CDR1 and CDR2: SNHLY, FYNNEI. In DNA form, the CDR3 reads TGTGCCAGCAGTGTCCAGGGCTACGAGCAGTACGTC. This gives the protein CASSVQGYEQYV.

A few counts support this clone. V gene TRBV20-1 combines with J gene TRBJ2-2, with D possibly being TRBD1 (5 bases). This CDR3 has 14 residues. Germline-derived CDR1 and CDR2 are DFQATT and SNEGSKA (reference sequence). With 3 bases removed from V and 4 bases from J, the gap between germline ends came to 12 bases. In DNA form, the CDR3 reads TGCAGTGCTAGTATGGGGCGCAGCACCGGGGAGCTGTTTTTT. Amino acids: CSASMGRSTGELFF.

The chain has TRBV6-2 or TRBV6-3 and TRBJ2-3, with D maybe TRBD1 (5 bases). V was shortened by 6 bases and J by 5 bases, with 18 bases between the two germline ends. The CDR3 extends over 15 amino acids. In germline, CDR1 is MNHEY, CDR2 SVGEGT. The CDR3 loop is CASSLVPGFGDTQYF. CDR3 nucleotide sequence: TGTGCCAGCAGCTTAGTCCCAGGGTTCGGAGATACGCAGTATTTT.

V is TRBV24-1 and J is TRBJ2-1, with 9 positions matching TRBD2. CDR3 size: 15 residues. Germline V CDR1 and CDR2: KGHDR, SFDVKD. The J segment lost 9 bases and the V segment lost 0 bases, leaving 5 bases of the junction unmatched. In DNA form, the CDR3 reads TGTGCCACCAGTGATTTGGCGGGGGGGCCATCTGAGCAGTTCTTC. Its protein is CATSDLAGGPSEQFF.

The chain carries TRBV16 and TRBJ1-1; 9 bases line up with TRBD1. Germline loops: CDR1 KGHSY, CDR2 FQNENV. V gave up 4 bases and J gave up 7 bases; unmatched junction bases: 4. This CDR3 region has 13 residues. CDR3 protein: CASSLRTGDEAFF. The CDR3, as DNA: TGTGCCAGCAGCCTTAGGACAGGGGATGAAGCTTTCTTT.

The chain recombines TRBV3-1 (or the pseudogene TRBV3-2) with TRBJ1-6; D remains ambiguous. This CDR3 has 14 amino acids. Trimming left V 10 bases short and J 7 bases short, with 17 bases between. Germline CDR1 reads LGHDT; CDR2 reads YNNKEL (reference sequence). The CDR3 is CATSKVLRNSPLHF. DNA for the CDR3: TGTGCCACCTCAAAGGTGCTGCGGAATTCACCCCTCCACTTT.

The CDR3 DNA sequence: TGTGCCAGCAGTTTCGCAGGGATAAGTTTGTATAGCAATCAGCCCCAGCATTTT. Translation gives CASSFAGISLYSNQPQHF. The rearrangement links TRBV28 to TRBJ1-5, with a weak D call TRBD1 (5 bases). The germline V gene has CDR1 MDHEN and CDR2 SYDVKM. The CDR3 loop spans 18 amino acids. The V gene lost 3 bases and the J gene lost 0 bases, with 18 bases spanning the gap.

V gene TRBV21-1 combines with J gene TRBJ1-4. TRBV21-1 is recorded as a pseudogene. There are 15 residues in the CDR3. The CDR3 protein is CASSKSGGMGEKLFF. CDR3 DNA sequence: TGTGCCAGCAGCAAATCAGGAGGGATGGGTGAAAAACTGTTTTTT.